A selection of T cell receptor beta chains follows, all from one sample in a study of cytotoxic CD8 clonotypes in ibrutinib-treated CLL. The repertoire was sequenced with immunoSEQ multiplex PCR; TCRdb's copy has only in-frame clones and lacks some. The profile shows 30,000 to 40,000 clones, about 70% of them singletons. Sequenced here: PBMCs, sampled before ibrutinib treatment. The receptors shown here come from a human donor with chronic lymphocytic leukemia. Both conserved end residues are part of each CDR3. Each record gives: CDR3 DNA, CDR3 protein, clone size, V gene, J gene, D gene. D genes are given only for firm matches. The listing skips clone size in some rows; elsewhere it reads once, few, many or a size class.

CDR3nt: TGTGCCAGCACCGACCCGGGACTAGCGGGAGAGGTCTACAATGAGCAGTTCTTC
CDR3aa: CASTDPGLAGEVYNEQFF
abundance: .
v_gene: TRBV16
j_gene: TRBJ2-1
d_gene: TRBD2

CDR3nt: TGTGCCAGCAGACCTAGCGGAAGCTCCTACAATGAGCAGTTCTTC
CDR3aa: CASRPSGSSYNEQFF
abundance: .
v_gene: TRBV28
j_gene: TRBJ2-1
d_gene: TRBD2

CDR3nt: TGCGCCAGCAGCTTCAGGGTAAATGAGCAGTTCTTC
CDR3aa: CASSFRVNEQFF
abundance: .
v_gene: TRBV5-1
j_gene: TRBJ2-1
d_gene: .

CDR3nt: TGTGCCAGCAGCGTAGGAGTATCCCACACAGATACGCAGTATTTT
CDR3aa: CASSVGVSHTDTQYF
abundance: .
v_gene: TRBV9
j_gene: TRBJ2-3
d_gene: .

CDR3nt: TGTGCCAGCGGAACCCAGGGATCACCCCTCCACTTT
CDR3aa: CASGTQGSPLHF
abundance: once
v_gene: TRBV11-2
j_gene: TRBJ1-6
d_gene: .

CDR3nt: TGTGCCAGCGCCGGCGGGCTCGGAAACACCATATATTTT
CDR3aa: CASAGGLGNTIYF
abundance: few
v_gene: TRBV2
j_gene: TRBJ1-3
d_gene: .

CDR3nt: TGTGCCAGCAGCTTTCAGGTTTCAACCTACGAGCAGTACTTC
CDR3aa: CASSFQVSTYEQYF
abundance: .
v_gene: TRBV7-9
j_gene: TRBJ2-7
d_gene: .

CDR3nt: TGTGCCAGCAGTTACATCAGCACCGGGGAGCTGTTTTTT
CDR3aa: CASSYISTGELFF
abundance: .
v_gene: TRBV6-6
j_gene: TRBJ2-2
d_gene: .

CDR3nt: TGTGCCAGTAGTATCGTCACCGGGGAGCTGTTTTTT
CDR3aa: CASSIVTGELFF
abundance: .
v_gene: TRBV19
j_gene: TRBJ2-2
d_gene: .

CDR3nt: TGTGCCAGCAGTGAAGCGACAGGAAGCTCCTACGAGCAGTACTTC
CDR3aa: CASSEATGSSYEQYF
abundance: .
v_gene: TRBV2
j_gene: TRBJ2-7
d_gene: .

CDR3nt: TGCGCCAGCAGCCAAGAACATGGACAGCCCCAGCATTTT
CDR3aa: CASSQEHGQPQHF
abundance: .
v_gene: TRBV4-3
j_gene: TRBJ1-5
d_gene: .

CDR3nt: TGTGCCAGCAGCTTGACGGGGGACTACGAGCAGTACTTC
CDR3aa: CASSLTGDYEQYF
abundance: .
v_gene: TRBV25-1
j_gene: TRBJ2-7
d_gene: .

CDR3nt: TGTGCCAGCTCCCCCGACAGGGTTGACTATGGCTACACCTTC
CDR3aa: CASSPDRVDYGYTF
abundance: .
v_gene: TRBV18
j_gene: TRBJ1-2
d_gene: TRBD1

CDR3nt: TGTGCCAGCAGCGGAGTGGGGGGGACTAGCGGGAGGACCTACACAGATACGCAGTATTTT
CDR3aa: CASSGVGGTSGRTYTDTQYF
abundance: .
v_gene: TRBV9
j_gene: TRBJ2-3
d_gene: TRBD2

CDR3nt: TGTGCCAGTCGTAGCCCCGGGGGGGTACGCACAGATACGCAGTATTTT
CDR3aa: CASRSPGGVRTDTQYF
abundance: .
v_gene: TRBV19
j_gene: TRBJ2-3
d_gene: TRBD2

CDR3nt: TGTGCCAGCAGCTTAGTAGCTAGCGGGCAAGAGACCCAGTACTTC
CDR3aa: CASSLVASGQETQYF
abundance: few
v_gene: TRBV7-2
j_gene: TRBJ2-5
d_gene: TRBD2

CDR3nt: TGTGCCAGCATCCCCCGGGACATTGGGATGGAGACCCAGTACTTC
CDR3aa: CASIPRDIGMETQYF
abundance: once
v_gene: TRBV21-1
j_gene: TRBJ2-5
d_gene: .

CDR3nt: TGCGCCAGCAGCTTGGCCTTCGTTACCTACGAGCAGTACTTC
CDR3aa: CASSLAFVTYEQYF
abundance: once
v_gene: TRBV5-1
j_gene: TRBJ2-7
d_gene: .

CDR3nt: TGCGCCAGCAGCCCGGGACCTAGCGGGAGCCCGTCCTACGAGCAGTACTTC
CDR3aa: CASSPGPSGSPSYEQYF
abundance: few
v_gene: TRBV5-1
j_gene: TRBJ2-7
d_gene: TRBD2

CDR3nt: TGCGCCAGCAGCGAGGCGGGGGGCGGGGTCACCGGTGAGCAGTTCTTC
CDR3aa: CASSEAGGGVTGEQFF
abundance: .
v_gene: TRBV5-1
j_gene: TRBJ2-1
d_gene: TRBD2

CDR3nt: TGTGCCAGTAAGCCGACTCCGCAGGGGAACTACGAGCAGTACTTC
CDR3aa: CASKPTPQGNYEQYF
abundance: .
v_gene: TRBV19
j_gene: TRBJ2-7
d_gene: .

CDR3nt: TGTGCCAGCAGCTCCCTTTCAGGGGGTAATCAGCCCCAGCATTTT
CDR3aa: CASSSLSGGNQPQHF
abundance: .
v_gene: TRBV7-2
j_gene: TRBJ1-5
d_gene: TRBD1

CDR3nt: TGTGCCAGCAGTCAGGGACAGGGGAACTTATACGAGCAGTACTTC
CDR3aa: CASSQGQGNLYEQYF
abundance: .
v_gene: TRBV27
j_gene: TRBJ2-7
d_gene: TRBD1

CDR3nt: TGTGCCAGCAGTGATACTATCACCGGGGAGCTGTTTTTT
CDR3aa: CASSDTITGELFF
abundance: .
v_gene: TRBV6-1
j_gene: TRBJ2-2
d_gene: .

CDR3nt: TGTGCCAGCAGTTACTCGGAAGGGTCCCACGAGCAGTACTTC
CDR3aa: CASSYSEGSHEQYF
abundance: .
v_gene: TRBV6-5
j_gene: TRBJ2-7
d_gene: .

CDR3nt: TGTGCCAGCAGCTTAGTCTTGGGAGGAAGCACAGATACGCAGTATTTT
CDR3aa: CASSLVLGGSTDTQYF
abundance: .
v_gene: TRBV7-2
j_gene: TRBJ2-3
d_gene: .

CDR3nt: TGTGCCAGCAGCAAAGACGGACTAGCGGGAGTGCGGGAGACCCAGTACTTC
CDR3aa: CASSKDGLAGVRETQYF
abundance: once
v_gene: TRBV7-3
j_gene: TRBJ2-5
d_gene: TRBD2

CDR3nt: TGTGCCAGCAGCTGGGACAGGGGTGTCCACGAGCAGTACTTC
CDR3aa: CASSWDRGVHEQYF
abundance: .
v_gene: TRBV5-6
j_gene: TRBJ2-7
d_gene: TRBD1

CDR3nt: TGTGCCAGCAGTAAACAGTTCAATCAGCCCCAGCATTTT
CDR3aa: CASSKQFNQPQHF
abundance: .
v_gene: TRBV6-4
j_gene: TRBJ1-5
d_gene: .

CDR3nt: TGTGCCAGCAGCTTTCAATCTCAGGGGACCGGGGAGCTGTTTTTT
CDR3aa: CASSFQSQGTGELFF
abundance: once
v_gene: TRBV5-5
j_gene: TRBJ2-2
d_gene: .

CDR3nt: TGTGCCAGCAGCTTACGAGGGGGAGATTATAATTCACCCCTCCACTTT
CDR3aa: CASSLRGGDYNSPLHF
abundance: .
v_gene: TRBV7-6
j_gene: TRBJ1-6
d_gene: .

CDR3nt: TGTGCCAGCAGCTTGTCGGGACAGGGATCCTATCAGCCCCAGCATTTT
CDR3aa: CASSLSGQGSYQPQHF
abundance: .
v_gene: TRBV5-6
j_gene: TRBJ1-5
d_gene: TRBD1

CDR3nt: TGTGCCAGCAGTGAAGTAAAGTTTCCAGGTTCACCCCTCCACTTT
CDR3aa: CASSEVKFPGSPLHF
abundance: .
v_gene: TRBV2
j_gene: TRBJ1-6
d_gene: .

CDR3nt: TGTGCCAGTAGTATAGGACCGCGACTAGCGGGGGGTACAGATACGCAGTATTTT
CDR3aa: CASSIGPRLAGGTDTQYF
abundance: .
v_gene: TRBV19
j_gene: TRBJ2-3
d_gene: TRBD2

CDR3nt: TGTGCCAGCAGCTTAGGGTGGGGCCCCTACGAGCAGTACTTC
CDR3aa: CASSLGWGPYEQYF
abundance: .
v_gene: TRBV7-2
j_gene: TRBJ2-7
d_gene: .

CDR3nt: TGTGCCAGCAGTGAAATGTCAGGGACACAGAACACCGGGGAGCTGTTTTTT
CDR3aa: CASSEMSGTQNTGELFF
abundance: .
v_gene: TRBV6-1
j_gene: TRBJ2-2
d_gene: .

CDR3nt: TGTGCCAGCAGCTTTGTCCTGGGTAGCGGGGGTAGCAATGAGCAGTTCTTC
CDR3aa: CASSFVLGSGGSNEQFF
abundance: .
v_gene: TRBV7-2
j_gene: TRBJ2-1
d_gene: TRBD2

CDR3nt: TGTGCCAGCAGCGTAGGACTAGCGGGAGCCATTCAGTACTTC
CDR3aa: CASSVGLAGAIQYF
abundance: few
v_gene: TRBV9
j_gene: TRBJ2-4
d_gene: TRBD2

CDR3nt: TGCGCCAGCAGCGGAGGACAGGGGGCTACTAATGAAAAACTGTTTTTT
CDR3aa: CASSGGQGATNEKLFF
abundance: .
v_gene: TRBV5-1
j_gene: TRBJ1-4
d_gene: TRBD1

CDR3nt: TGTGCCAGCAGCCTACGAGATACGCAGTATTTT
CDR3aa: CASSLRDTQYF
abundance: .
v_gene: TRBV11-3
j_gene: TRBJ2-3
d_gene: .

CDR3nt: TGTGCCACAAGGGACAGCCTCTCTGGGGCCAACGTCCTGACTTTC
CDR3aa: CATRDSLSGANVLTF
abundance: once
v_gene: TRBV15
j_gene: TRBJ2-6
d_gene: TRBD1

CDR3nt: TGTGCCAGCAGTCCCGACCGTACTAATGAAAAACTGTTTTTT
CDR3aa: CASSPDRTNEKLFF
abundance: once
v_gene: TRBV27
j_gene: TRBJ1-4
d_gene: .

CDR3nt: TGTGCCAGCAGCTTAGGGGGAGCAGGGTTGGATTCACCCCTCCACTTT
CDR3aa: CASSLGGAGLDSPLHF
abundance: few
v_gene: TRBV7-2
j_gene: TRBJ1-6
d_gene: .

CDR3nt: TGCGCCAGCAGCCAAGATAGGGTGGATACGCAGTATTTT
CDR3aa: CASSQDRVDTQYF
abundance: once
v_gene: TRBV4-3
j_gene: TRBJ2-3
d_gene: .

CDR3nt: TGTGCCAGCTCACCACGGGGCACAGATACGCAGTATTTT
CDR3aa: CASSPRGTDTQYF
abundance: .
v_gene: TRBV18
j_gene: TRBJ2-3
d_gene: .

CDR3nt: TGTGGCGGGGGAGGGCAGGAGACCCAGTACTTC
CDR3aa: CGGGGQETQYF
abundance: .
v_gene: TRBV6-5
j_gene: TRBJ2-5
d_gene: TRBD2

CDR3nt: TGTGCCAGCAGTCGAGGGGACCGATCGGATTCACCCCTCCACTTT
CDR3aa: CASSRGDRSDSPLHF
abundance: .
v_gene: TRBV28
j_gene: TRBJ1-6
d_gene: .

CDR3nt: TGTGCCTGGAGTGTTGGGGGCAGCTCCTACGAGCAGTACTTC
CDR3aa: CAWSVGGSSYEQYF
abundance: few
v_gene: TRBV30
j_gene: TRBJ2-7
d_gene: .

CDR3nt: TGTGCCAGCAGGGCCGGGACAGGGAACAATCAGCCCCAGCATTTT
CDR3aa: CASRAGTGNNQPQHF
abundance: few
v_gene: TRBV27
j_gene: TRBJ1-5
d_gene: TRBD1

CDR3nt: TGTGCCAGCTCACCAAACAGGCAACCTGGGGCCAACGTCCTGACTTTC
CDR3aa: CASSPNRQPGANVLTF
abundance: .
v_gene: TRBV18
j_gene: TRBJ2-6
d_gene: .

CDR3nt: TGTGCCAGCAGCGTCGACACCAATCAGCCCCAGCATTTT
CDR3aa: CASSVDTNQPQHF
abundance: once
v_gene: TRBV11-2
j_gene: TRBJ1-5
d_gene: .

CDR3nt: TGTGCCAGCTCGGGACTAGCGGGAGCCTACAATGAGCAGTTCTTC
CDR3aa: CASSGLAGAYNEQFF
abundance: once
v_gene: TRBV18
j_gene: TRBJ2-1
d_gene: TRBD2

CDR3nt: TGTGCCAGCAGTTTCCCTGGGGCAGGGGGGTTTTACGAGCAGTACTTC
CDR3aa: CASSFPGAGGFYEQYF
abundance: .
v_gene: TRBV28
j_gene: TRBJ2-7
d_gene: .

CDR3nt: TGTGCCAGCAGTAGAACTAACTATGGCTACACCTTC
CDR3aa: CASSRTNYGYTF
abundance: few
v_gene: TRBV28
j_gene: TRBJ1-2
d_gene: .

CDR3nt: TGCAGTGGGTCCGGGGTCAGGGGCTACACCTTC
CDR3aa: CSGSGVRGYTF
abundance: .
v_gene: TRBV20-1
j_gene: TRBJ1-2
d_gene: .

CDR3nt: TGTGCCAGCAGTGAGACAGGGGCATCTGGGGCCAACGTCCTGACTTTC
CDR3aa: CASSETGASGANVLTF
abundance: .
v_gene: TRBV2
j_gene: TRBJ2-6
d_gene: TRBD1

CDR3nt: TGTGCCACCAGGGGAGAGGATTATAGCAATCAGCCCCAGCATTTT
CDR3aa: CATRGEDYSNQPQHF
abundance: few
v_gene: TRBV19
j_gene: TRBJ1-5
d_gene: .

CDR3nt: TGTGCCAGCAGTTTAGCGGGGGCTAAGAACACCGGGGAGCTGTTTTTT
CDR3aa: CASSLAGAKNTGELFF
abundance: .
v_gene: TRBV2
j_gene: TRBJ2-2
d_gene: TRBD2

CDR3nt: TGTGCCAGCAGCTCTCGTATTCGCCCCCAGCATTTT
CDR3aa: CASSSRIRPQHF
abundance: few
v_gene: TRBV28
j_gene: TRBJ1-5
d_gene: .